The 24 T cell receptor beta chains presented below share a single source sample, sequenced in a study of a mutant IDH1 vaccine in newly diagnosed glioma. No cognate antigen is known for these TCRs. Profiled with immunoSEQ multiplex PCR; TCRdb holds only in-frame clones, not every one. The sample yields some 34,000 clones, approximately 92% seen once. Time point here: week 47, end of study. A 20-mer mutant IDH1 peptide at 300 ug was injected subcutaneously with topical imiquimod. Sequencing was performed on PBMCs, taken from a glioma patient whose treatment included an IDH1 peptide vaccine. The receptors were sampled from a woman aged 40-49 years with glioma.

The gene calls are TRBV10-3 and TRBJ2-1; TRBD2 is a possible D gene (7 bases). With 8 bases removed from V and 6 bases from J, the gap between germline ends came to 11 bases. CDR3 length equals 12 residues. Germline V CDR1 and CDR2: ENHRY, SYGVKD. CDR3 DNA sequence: TGTGCCATCGGGGGGGCCTCCAATGAGCAGTTCTTC. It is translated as CAIGGASNEQFF.

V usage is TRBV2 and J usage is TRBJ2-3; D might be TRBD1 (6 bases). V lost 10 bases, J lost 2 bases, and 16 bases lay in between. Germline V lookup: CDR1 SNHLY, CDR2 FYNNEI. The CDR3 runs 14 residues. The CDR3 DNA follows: TGTGCCACCAGCCCCCAGGGGTACACAGATACGCAGTATTTT. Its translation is CATSPQGYTDTQYF.

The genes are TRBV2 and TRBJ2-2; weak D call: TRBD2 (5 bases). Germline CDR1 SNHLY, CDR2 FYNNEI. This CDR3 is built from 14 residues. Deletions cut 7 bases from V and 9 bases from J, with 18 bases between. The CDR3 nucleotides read TGTGCCAGCACTCCTTTTGAGGGTCACCGGGAGCTGTTTTTT. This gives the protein CASTPFEGHRELFF.

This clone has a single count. DNA for the CDR3: TGTGCCAGCAGTGTCGACAGAAATCAGCCCCAGCATTTT. This encodes CASSVDRNQPQHF. The gene calls are TRBV27 and TRBJ1-5, with a weak D call TRBD1 (5 bases). The V end was cut by 5 bases, the J end by 4 bases, with 9 bases between. The CDR3 is made up of 13 amino acids. The V gene's germline CDR1 is MNHEY and CDR2 SMNVEV (reference sequence).

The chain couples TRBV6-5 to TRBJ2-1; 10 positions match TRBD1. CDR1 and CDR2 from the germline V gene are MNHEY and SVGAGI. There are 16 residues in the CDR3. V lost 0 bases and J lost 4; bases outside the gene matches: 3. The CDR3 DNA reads TGTGCCAGCAGTTACTCCGGACAGGGGGGGTACAATGAGCAGTTCTTC. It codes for CASSYSGQGGYNEQFF.

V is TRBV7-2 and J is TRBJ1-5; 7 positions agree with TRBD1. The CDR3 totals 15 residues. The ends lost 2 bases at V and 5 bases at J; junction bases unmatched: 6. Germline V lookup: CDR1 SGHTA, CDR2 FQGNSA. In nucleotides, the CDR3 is TGTGCCAGCAGCTTATACAGGGGATTTGATCAGCCCCAGCATTTT. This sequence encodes CASSLYRGFDQPQHF.

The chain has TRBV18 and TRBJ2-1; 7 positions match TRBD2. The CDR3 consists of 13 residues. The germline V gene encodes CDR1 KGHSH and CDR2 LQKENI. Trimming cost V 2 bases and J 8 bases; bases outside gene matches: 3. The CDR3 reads CASSPSTSDEQFF. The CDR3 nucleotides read TGTGCCAGCTCACCATCCACTAGCGATGAGCAGTTCTTC. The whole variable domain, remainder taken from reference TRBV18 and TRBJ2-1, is NAGVMQNPRHLVRRRGQEARLRCSPMKGHSHVYWYRQLPEEGLKFMVYLQKENIIDESGMPKERFSAEFPKEGPSILRIQQVVRGDSAAYFCASSPSTSDEQFFGPGTRLTVL.

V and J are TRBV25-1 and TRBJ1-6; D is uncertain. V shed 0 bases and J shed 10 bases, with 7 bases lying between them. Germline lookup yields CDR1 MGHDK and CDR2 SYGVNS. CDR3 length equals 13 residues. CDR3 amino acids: CASSEYVGSPLHF. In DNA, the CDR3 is TGTGCCAGCAGTGAATATGTAGGGTCACCCCTCCACTTT.

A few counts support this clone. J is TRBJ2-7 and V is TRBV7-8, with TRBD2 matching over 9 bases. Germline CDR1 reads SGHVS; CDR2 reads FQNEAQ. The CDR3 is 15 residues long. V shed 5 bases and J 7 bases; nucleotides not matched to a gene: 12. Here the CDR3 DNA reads TGTGCCAGCAGCCCGGGGGCGGGAGGGTCGAGGGAGCAGTACTTC. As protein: CASSPGAGGSREQYF.

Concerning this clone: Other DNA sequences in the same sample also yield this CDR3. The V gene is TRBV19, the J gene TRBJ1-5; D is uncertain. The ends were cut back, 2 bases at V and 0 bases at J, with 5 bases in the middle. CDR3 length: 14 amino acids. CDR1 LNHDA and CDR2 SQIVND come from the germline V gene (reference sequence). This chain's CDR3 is CASSIRDSNQPQHF. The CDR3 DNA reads TGTGCCAGTAGTATAAGGGATAGCAATCAGCCCCAGCATTTT.

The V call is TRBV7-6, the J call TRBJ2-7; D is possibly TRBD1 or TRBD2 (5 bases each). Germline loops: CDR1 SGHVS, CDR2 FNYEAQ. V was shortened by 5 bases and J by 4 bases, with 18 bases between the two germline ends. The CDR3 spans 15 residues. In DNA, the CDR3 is TGTGCCAGCAGCCCTGGGGGTCAGGGTTCTTACGAGCAGTACTTC. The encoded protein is CASSPGGQGSYEQYF.

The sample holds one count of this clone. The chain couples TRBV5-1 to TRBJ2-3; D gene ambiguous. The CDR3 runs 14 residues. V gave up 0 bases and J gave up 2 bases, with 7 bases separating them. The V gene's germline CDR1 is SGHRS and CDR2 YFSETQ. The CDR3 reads CASSLELYTDTQYF. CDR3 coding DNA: TGCGCCAGCAGCTTGGAACTGTACACAGATACGCAGTATTTT.

CDR3 residues: CASSENLAWGREVTGELFF. The CDR3 DNA sequence: TGTGCCAGCAGTGAAAATTTGGCCTGGGGGCGCGAGGTTACCGGGGAGCTGTTTTTT. The chain joins TRBV2 to TRBJ2-2; possibly TRBD1 for D (6 bases). Per the germline V gene, CDR1 is SNHLY and CDR2 is FYNNEI. The CDR3 loop spans 19 amino acids. Trimming removed 2 bases at V and 5 bases at J, with 24 bases between.

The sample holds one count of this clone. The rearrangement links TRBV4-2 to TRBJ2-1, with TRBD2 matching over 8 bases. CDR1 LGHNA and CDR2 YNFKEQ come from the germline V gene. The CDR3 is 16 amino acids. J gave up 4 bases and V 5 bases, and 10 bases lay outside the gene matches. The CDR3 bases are TGTGCCAGCAGCTCCACGGCGGTAGCGGGGTACAATGAGCAGTTCTTC. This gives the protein CASSSTAVAGYNEQFF.

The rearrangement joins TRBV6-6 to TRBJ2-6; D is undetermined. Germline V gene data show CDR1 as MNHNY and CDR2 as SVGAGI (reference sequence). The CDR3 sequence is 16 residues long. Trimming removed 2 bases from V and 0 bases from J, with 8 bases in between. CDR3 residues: CASSYQQASGANVLTF. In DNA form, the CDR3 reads TGTGCCAGCAGTTACCAGCAGGCCTCTGGGGCCAACGTCCTGACTTTC.

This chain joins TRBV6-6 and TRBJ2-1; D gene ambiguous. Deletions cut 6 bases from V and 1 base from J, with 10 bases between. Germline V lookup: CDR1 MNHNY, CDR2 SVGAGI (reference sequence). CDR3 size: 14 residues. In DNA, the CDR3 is TGTGCCAGCAGACCCGGCCGGTCCTACAATGAGCAGTTCTTC. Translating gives CASRPGRSYNEQFF.

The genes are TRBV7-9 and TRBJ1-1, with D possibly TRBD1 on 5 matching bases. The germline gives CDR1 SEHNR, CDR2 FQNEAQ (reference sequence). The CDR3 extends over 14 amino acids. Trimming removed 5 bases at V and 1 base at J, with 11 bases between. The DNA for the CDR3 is TGTGCCAGCAGCCACGCGACAGAGAACACTGAAGCTTTCTTT. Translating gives CASSHATENTEAFF.

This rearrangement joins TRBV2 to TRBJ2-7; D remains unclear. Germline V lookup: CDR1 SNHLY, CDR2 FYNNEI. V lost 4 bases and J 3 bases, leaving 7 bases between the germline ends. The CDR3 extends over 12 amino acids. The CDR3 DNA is TGTGCCAGCAGTGGGCTGAACTACGAGCAGTACTTC. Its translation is CASSGLNYEQYF.

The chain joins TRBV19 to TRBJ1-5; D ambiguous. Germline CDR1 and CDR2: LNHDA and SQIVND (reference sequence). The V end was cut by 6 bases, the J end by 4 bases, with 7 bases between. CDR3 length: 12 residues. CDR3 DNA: TGTGCCAGTAGCCGGCAGAATCAGCCCCAGCATTTT. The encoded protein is CASSRQNQPQHF.

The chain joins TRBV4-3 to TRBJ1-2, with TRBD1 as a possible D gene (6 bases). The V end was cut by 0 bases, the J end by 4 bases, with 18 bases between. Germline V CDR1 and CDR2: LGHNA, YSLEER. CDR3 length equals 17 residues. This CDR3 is CASSQEGTGTYFYGYTF. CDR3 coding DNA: TGCGCCAGCAGCCAAGAGGGGACCGGGACATACTTCTATGGCTACACCTTC.

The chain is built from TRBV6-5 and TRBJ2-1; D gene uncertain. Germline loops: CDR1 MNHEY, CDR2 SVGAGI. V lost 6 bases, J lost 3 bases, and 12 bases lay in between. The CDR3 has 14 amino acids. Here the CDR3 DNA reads TGTGCCAGCAGAAAGGGTCTCTTCTACAATGAGCAGTTCTTC. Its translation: CASRKGLFYNEQFF.

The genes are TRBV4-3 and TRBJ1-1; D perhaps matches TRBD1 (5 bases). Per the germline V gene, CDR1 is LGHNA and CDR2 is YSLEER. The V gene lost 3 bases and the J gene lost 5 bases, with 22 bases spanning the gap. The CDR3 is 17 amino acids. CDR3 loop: CASSQILFRAEVTEAFF. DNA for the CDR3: TGCGCCAGCAGCCAGATCCTCTTCAGGGCTGAAGTAACTGAAGCTTTCTTT.

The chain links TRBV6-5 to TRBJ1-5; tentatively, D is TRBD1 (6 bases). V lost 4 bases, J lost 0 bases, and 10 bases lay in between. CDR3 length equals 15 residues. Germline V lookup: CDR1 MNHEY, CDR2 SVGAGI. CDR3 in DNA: TGTGCCAGCAGTTTAGGGGGGCTTAGCAATCAGCCCCAGCATTTT. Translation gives CASSLGGLSNQPQHF.

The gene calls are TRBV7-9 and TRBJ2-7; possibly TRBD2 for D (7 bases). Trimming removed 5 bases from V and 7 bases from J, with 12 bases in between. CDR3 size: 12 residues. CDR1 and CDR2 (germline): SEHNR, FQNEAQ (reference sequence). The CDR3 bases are TGTGCCAGCAGCAAGGGGGGGAGGGAGCAGTACTTC. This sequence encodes CASSKGGREQYF.